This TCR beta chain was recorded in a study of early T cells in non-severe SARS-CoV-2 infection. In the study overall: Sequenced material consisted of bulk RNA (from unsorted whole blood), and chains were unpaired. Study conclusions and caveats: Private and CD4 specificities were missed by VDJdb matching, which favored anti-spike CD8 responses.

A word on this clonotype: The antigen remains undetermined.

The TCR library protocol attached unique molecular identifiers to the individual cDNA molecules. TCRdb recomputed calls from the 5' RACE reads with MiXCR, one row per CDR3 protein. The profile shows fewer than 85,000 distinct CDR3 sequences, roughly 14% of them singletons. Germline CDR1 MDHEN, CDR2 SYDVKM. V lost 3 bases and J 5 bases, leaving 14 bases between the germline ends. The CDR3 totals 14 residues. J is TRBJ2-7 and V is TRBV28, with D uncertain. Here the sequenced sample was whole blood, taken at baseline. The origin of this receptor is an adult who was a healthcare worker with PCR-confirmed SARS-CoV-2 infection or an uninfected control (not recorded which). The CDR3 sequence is CASSFTHIPHEQYF. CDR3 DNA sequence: TGTGCCAGCAGTTTTACCCACATCCCCCACGAGCAGTACTTC. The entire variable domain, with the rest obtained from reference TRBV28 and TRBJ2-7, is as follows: DVKVTQSSRYLVKRTGEKVFLECVQDMDHENMFWYRQDPGLGLRLIYFSYDVKMKEKGDIPEGYSVSREKKERFSLILESASTNQTSMYLCASSFTHIPHEQYFGPGTRLTVT.